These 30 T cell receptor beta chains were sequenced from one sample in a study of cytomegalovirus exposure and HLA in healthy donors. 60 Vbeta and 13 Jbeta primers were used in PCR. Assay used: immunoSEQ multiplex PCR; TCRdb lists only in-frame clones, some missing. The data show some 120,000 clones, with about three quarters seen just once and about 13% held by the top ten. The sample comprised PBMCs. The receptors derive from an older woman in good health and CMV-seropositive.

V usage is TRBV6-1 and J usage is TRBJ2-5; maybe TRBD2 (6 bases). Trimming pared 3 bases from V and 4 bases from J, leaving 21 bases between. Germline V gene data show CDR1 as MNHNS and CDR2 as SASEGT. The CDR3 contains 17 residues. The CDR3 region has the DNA TGTGCCAGCAGTGACCCCACCGGGGGTAGCAAGAGAGAGACCCAGTACTTC. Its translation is CASSDPTGGSKRETQYF.

The CDR3, as DNA: TGTGCCAGCAGCCTAGGGACAACCTATGGCTACACCTTC. Protein product: CASSLGTTYGYTF. This chain links TRBV27 with TRBJ1-2; D might be TRBD1 (6 bases). Germline V gives CDR1 MNHEY, CDR2 SMNVEV (reference sequence). Trimming pared 6 bases from V and 4 bases from J, leaving 12 bases between. The CDR3 contains 13 residues.

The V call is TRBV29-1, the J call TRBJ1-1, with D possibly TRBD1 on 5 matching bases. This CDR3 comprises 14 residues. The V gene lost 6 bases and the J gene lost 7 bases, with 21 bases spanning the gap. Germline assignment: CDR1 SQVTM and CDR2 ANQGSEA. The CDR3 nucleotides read TGCAGCGTGGGCGGAAATGGAAGGGGAGGTGAAGCTTTCTTT. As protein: CSVGGNGRGGEAFF.

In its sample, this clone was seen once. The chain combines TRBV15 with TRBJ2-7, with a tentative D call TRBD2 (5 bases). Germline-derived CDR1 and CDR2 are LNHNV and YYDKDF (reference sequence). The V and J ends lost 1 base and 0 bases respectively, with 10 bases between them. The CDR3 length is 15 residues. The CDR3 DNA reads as TGTGCCACCAGCAGAGCCAGCGGCAGCTCCTACGAGCAGTACTTC. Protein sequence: CATSRASGSSYEQYF.

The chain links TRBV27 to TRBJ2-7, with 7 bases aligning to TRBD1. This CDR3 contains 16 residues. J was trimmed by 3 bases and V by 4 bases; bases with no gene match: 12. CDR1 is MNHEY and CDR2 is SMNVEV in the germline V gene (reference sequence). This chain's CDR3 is CASSWPGNRGHYEQYF. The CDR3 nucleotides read TGTGCCAGCAGTTGGCCGGGGAACAGGGGTCACTACGAGCAGTACTTC.

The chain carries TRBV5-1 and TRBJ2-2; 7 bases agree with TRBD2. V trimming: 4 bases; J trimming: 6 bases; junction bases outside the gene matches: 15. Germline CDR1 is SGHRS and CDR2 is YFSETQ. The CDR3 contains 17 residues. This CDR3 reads CASSQITSADGAGELFF. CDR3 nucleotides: TGCGCCAGCAGCCAGATCACTAGCGCTGATGGGGCCGGGGAGCTGTTTTTT. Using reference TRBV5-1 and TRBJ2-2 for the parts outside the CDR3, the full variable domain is KAGVTQTPRYLIKTRGQQVTLSCSPISGHRSVSWYQQTPGQGLQFLFEYFSETQRNKGNFPGRFSGRQFSNSRSEMNVSTLELGDSALYLCASSQITSADGAGELFFGEGSRLTVL.

The chain's CDR3 is CASRMTGGGGYTF. The CDR3 DNA is TGTGCCAGCAGGATGACGGGGGGAGGTGGCTACACCTTC. J is TRBJ1-2 and V is TRBV2; the D gene is possibly TRBD1 (5 bases). V was pared by 6 bases and J by 7 bases, with 15 bases between. This CDR3 spans 13 amino acids. Germline V CDR1 and CDR2: SNHLY, FYNNEI.

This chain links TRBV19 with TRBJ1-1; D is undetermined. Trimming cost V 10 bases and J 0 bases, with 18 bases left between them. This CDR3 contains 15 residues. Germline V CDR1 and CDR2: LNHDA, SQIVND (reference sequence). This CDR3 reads CATRLQLNLNTEAFF. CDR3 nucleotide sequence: TGTGCCACGAGACTACAGCTTAACTTGAACACTGAAGCTTTCTTT.

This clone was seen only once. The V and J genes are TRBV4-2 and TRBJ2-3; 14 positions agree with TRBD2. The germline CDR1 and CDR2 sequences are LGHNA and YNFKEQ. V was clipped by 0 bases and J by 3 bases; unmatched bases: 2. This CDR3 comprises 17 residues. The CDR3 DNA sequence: TGTGCCAGCAGCCAAGAGACTAGCGGGGGGGGTACAGATACGCAGTATTTT. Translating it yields CASSQETSGGGTDTQYF.

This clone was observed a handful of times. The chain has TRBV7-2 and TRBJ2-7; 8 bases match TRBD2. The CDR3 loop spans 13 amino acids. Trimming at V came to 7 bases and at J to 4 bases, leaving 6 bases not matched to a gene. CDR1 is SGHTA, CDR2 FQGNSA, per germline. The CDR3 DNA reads TGTGCCAGCAACCTCGGGGGGGCTTACGAGCAGTACTTC. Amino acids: CASNLGGAYEQYF. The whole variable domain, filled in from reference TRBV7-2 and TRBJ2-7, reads GAGVSQSPSNKVTEKGKDVELRCDPISGHTALYWYRQSLGQGLEFLIYFQGNSAPDKSGLPSDRFSAERTGGSVSTLTIQRTQQEDSAVYLCASNLGGAYEQYFGPGTRLTVT.

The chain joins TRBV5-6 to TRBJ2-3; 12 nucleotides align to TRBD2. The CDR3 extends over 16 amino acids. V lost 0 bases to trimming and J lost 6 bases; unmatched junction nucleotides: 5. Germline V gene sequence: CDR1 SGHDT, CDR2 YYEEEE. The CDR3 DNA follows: TGTGCCAGCAGCTTGGCTAGCGGGGGGGCTCAGGATACGCAGTATTTT. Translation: CASSLASGGAQDTQYF. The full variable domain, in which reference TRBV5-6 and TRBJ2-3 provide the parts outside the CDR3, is DAGVTQSPTHLIKTRGQQVTLRCSPKSGHDTVSWYQQALGQGPQFIFQYYEEEERQRGNFPDRFSGHQFPNYSSELNVNALLLGDSALYLCASSLASGGAQDTQYFGPGTRLTVL.

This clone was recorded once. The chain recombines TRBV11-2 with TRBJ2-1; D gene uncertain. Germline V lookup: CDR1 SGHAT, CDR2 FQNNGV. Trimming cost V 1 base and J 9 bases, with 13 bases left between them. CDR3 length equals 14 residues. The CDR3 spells CASSLGPLVLEQFF. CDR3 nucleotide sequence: TGTGCCAGCAGCTTAGGCCCCCTAGTTCTTGAGCAGTTCTTC.

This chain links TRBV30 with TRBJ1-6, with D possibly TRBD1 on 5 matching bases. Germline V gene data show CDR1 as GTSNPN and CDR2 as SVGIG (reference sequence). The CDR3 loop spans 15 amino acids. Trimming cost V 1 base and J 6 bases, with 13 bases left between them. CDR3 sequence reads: CAWSAGGLGNSPLHF. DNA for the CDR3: TGTGCCTGGAGTGCCGGGGGGTTGGGTAATTCACCCCTCCACTTT. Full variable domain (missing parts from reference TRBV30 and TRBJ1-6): SQTIHQWPATLVQPVGSPLSLECTVEGTSNPNLYWYRQAAGRGLQLLFYSVGIGQISSEVPQNLSASRPQDRQFILSSKKLLLSDSGFYLCAWSAGGLGNSPLHFGNGTRLTVT.

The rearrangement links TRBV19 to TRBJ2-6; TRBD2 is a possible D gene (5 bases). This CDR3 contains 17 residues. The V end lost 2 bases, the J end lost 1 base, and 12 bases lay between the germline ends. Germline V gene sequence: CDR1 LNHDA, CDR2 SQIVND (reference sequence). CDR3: CASSIHGDRSGANVLTF. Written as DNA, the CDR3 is TGTGCCAGTAGTATACACGGGGATCGGTCTGGGGCCAACGTCCTGACTTTC.

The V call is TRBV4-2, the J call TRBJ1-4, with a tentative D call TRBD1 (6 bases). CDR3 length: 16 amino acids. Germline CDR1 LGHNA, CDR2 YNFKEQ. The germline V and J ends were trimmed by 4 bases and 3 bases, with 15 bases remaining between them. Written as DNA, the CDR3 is TGTGCCAGCAGCCTTAGTCAGGGGTCGGCTAATGAAAAACTGTTTTTT. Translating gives CASSLSQGSANEKLFF.

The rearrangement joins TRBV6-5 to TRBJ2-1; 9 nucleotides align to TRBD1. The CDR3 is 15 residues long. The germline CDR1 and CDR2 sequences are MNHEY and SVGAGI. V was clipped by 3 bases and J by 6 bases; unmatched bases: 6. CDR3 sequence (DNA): TGTGCCAGCAGTTATGGGGACAGGGACCTCAATGAGCAGTTCTTC. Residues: CASSYGDRDLNEQFF.

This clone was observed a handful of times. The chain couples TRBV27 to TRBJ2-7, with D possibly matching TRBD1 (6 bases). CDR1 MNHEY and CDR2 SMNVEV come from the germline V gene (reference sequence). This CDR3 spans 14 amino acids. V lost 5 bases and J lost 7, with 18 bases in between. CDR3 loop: CASSLQGSVGEQYF. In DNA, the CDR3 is TGTGCCAGCAGTCTACAGGGATCCGTGGGAGAGCAGTACTTC.

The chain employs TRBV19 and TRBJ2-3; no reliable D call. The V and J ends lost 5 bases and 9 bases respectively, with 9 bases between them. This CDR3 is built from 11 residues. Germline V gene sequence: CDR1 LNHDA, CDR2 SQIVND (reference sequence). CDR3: CASSGLRTQYF. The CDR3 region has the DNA TGTGCCAGTAGTGGGTTGAGGACGCAGTATTTT.

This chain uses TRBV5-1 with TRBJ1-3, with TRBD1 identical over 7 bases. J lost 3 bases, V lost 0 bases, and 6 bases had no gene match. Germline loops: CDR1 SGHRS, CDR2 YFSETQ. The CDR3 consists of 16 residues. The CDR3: CASSLGPTGDGNTIYF. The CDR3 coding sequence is TGCGCCAGCAGCTTGGGGCCTACAGGGGATGGAAACACCATATATTTT.

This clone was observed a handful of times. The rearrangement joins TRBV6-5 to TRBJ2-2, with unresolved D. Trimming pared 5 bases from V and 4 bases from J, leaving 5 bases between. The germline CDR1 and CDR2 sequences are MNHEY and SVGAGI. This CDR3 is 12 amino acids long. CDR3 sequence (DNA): TGTGCCAGCAGTCTACCCACCGGGGAGCTGTTTTTT. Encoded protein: CASSLPTGELFF.

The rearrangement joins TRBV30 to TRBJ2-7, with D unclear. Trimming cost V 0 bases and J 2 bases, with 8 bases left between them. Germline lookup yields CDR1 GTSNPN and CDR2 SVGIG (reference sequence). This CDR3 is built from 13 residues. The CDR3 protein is CAWSVTVTYEQYF. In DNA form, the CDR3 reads TGTGCCTGGAGTGTCACGGTCACCTACGAGCAGTACTTC.

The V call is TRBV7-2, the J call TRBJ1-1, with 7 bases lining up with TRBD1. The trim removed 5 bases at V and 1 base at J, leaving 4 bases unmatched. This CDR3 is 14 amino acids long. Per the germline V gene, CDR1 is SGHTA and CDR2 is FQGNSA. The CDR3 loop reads CASSQWDRNTEAFF. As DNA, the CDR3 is TGTGCCAGCAGCCAATGGGACAGGAACACTGAAGCTTTCTTT.

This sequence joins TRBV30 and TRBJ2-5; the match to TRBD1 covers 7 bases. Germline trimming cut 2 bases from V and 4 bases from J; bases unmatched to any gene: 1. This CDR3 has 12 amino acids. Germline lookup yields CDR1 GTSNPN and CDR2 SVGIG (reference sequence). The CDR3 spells CAWSTGAETQYF. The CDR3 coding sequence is TGTGCCTGGAGTACAGGGGCAGAGACCCAGTACTTC.

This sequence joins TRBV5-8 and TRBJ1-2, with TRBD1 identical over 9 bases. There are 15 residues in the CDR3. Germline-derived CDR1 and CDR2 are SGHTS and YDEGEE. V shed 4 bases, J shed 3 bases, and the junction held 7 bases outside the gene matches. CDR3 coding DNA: TGTGCCAGCAGCAACGGACAGGGGCACGACTATGGCTACACCTTC. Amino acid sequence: CASSNGQGHDYGYTF.

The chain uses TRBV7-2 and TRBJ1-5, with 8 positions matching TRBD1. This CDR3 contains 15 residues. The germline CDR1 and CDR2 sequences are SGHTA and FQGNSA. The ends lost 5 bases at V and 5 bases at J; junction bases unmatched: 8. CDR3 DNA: TGTGCCAGCAGCCTCGGACAGGGAGGATATCAGCCCCAGCATTTT. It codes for CASSLGQGGYQPQHF.

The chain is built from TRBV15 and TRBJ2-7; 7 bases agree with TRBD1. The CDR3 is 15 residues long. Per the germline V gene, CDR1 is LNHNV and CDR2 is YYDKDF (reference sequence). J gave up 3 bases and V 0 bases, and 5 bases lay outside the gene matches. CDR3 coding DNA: TGTGCCACCAGCAGAGAAGGCAGGGGGTTCTACGAGCAGTACTTC. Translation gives CATSREGRGFYEQYF. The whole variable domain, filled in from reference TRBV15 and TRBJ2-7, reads DAMVIQNPRYQVTQFGKPVTLSCSQTLNHNVMYWYQQKSSQAPKLLFHYYDKDFNNEADTPDNFQSRRPNTSFCFLDIRSPGLGDTAMYLCATSREGRGFYEQYFGPGTRLTVT.

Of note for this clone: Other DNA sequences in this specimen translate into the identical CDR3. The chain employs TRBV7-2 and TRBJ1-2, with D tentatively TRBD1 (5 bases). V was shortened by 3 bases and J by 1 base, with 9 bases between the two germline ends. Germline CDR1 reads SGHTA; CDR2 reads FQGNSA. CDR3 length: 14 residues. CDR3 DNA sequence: TGTGCCAGCAGCTTGGACGGGGGTAACTATGGCTACACCTTC. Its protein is CASSLDGGNYGYTF.

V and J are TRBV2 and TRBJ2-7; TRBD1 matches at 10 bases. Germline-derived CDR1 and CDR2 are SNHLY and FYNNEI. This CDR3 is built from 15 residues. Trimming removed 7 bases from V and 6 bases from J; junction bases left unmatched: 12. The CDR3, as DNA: TGTGCCAGCATGGGGGTGGAGACAGGGGGCCTCGAGCAGTACTTC. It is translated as CASMGVETGGLEQYF.

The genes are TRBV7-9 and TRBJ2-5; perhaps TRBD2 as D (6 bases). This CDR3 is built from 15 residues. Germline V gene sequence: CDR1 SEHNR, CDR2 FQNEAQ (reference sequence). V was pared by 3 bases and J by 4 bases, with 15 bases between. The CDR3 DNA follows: TGTGCCAGCAGCTTTCTGGGGGGATTGGGAGAGACCCAGTACTTC. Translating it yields CASSFLGGLGETQYF.

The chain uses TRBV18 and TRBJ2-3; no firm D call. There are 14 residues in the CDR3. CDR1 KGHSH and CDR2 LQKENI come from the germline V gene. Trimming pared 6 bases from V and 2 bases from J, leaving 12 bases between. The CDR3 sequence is CASSTSGSTDTQYF. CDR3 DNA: TGTGCCAGCTCCACTTCCGGTTCCACAGATACGCAGTATTTT. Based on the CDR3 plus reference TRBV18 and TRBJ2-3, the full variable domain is NAGVMQNPRHLVRRRGQEARLRCSPMKGHSHVYWYRQLPEEGLKFMVYLQKENIIDESGMPKERFSAEFPKEGPSILRIQQVVRGDSAAYFCASSTSGSTDTQYFGPGTRLTVL.